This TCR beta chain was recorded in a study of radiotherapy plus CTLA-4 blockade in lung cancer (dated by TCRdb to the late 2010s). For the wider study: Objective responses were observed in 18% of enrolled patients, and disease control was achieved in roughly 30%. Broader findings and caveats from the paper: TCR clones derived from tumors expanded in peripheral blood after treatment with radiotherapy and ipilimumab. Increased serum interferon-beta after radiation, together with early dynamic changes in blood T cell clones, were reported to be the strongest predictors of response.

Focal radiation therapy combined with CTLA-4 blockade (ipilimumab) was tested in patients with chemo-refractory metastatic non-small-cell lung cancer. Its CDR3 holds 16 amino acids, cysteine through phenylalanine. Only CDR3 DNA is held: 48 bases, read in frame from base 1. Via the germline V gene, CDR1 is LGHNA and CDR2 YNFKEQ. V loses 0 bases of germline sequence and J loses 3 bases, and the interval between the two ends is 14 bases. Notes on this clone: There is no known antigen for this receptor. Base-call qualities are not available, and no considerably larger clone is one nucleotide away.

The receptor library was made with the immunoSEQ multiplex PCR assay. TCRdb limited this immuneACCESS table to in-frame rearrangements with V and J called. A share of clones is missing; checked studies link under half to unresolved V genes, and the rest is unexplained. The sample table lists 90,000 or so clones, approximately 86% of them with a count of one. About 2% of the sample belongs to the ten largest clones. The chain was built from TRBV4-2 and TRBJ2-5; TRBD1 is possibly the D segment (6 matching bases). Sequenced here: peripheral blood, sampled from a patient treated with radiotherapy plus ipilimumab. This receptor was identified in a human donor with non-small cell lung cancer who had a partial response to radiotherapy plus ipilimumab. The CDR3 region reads CASSQERGNGEETQYF. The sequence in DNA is TGTGCCAGCAGCCAAGAAAGGGGGAATGGTGAAGAGACCCAGTACTTC.